The source of this T cell receptor (beta chain) is a study of cytomegalovirus exposure and HLA in healthy donors. This clone has a handful of counts. A multiplex PCR was run with 60 Vbeta primers and 13 Jbeta primers. This table comes from immunoSEQ multiplex PCR, and its TCRdb copy is limited to in-frame clones, with some not included. The sample contains hundreds of thousands of clones, around three quarters of which appear only once. Sequences were obtained from PBMCs. This clonotype originated in a man aged 35 to 55 in good health and CMV-seronegative.

Written as DNA, the CDR3 is TGTGCCAGCAGCGTAGGAATGCGACTAGCGGGAAAAGATACGCAGTATTTT. As protein: CASSVGMRLAGKDTQYF. The chain recombines TRBV9 with TRBJ2-3, with 11 bases that match TRBD2. CDR1 is SGDLS and CDR2 is YYNGEE in the germline V gene. Losses at the gene ends were 0 bases for V and 5 bases for J; bases not matched to a gene: 8. This CDR3 is 17 amino acids long. The full variable domain, rest sourced from reference TRBV9 and TRBJ2-3, is DSGVTQTPKHLITATGQRVTLRCSPRSGDLSVYWYQQSLDQGLQFLIQYYNGEERAKGNILERFSAQQFPDLHSELNLSSLELGDSALYFCASSVGMRLAGKDTQYFGPGTRLTVL.